What follows are 2 T cell receptor beta chains derived from one specimen sequenced in a study of human T cells and chemical hapten exposure. TCRdb analysed the 5' RACE reads with MiXCR anew, one entry per CDR3 protein. Of about 140,000 distinct CDR3 sequences listed, 4.1% are singletons. Total RNA was extracted from unfractionated whole blood. The source is a female donor in good health.

This clonotype was seen at least ten times. The rearrangement joins TRBV4-3 to TRBJ1-2; 7 bases agree with TRBD1. The germline CDR1 and CDR2 sequences are LGHNA and YSLEER. The CDR3 length is 16 residues. V lost 0 bases and J lost 3; bases outside the gene matches: 7. CDR3 nucleotide sequence: TGCGCCAGCAGCCAAGAGCCTGACAGGGTGTACTATGGCTACACCTTC. It yields the protein CASSQEPDRVYYGYTF.

This clonotype was detected only a few times. The gene calls are TRBV9 and TRBJ1-1; D may be TRBD1 (5 bases). The germline V and J ends were trimmed by 0 bases and 1 base, with 10 bases remaining between them. This CDR3 has 15 amino acids. Germline CDR1 SGDLS, CDR2 YYNGEE. CDR3 region: CASSVGVGANTEAFF. DNA of the CDR3: TGTGCCAGCAGCGTAGGGGTAGGGGCGAACACTGAAGCTTTCTTT.